This is a list of T cell receptor beta chains from one sample in a study of vaccination effects on CD4 cells after COVID-19. No cognate antigen is known for these TCRs. This table comes from immunoSEQ multiplex PCR, and its TCRdb copy is limited to in-frame clones, with some not included. The table shows about 52,000 clones, with approximately 75% occurring only once. Sequenced here: CD4+ T cells from PBMCs cultured with HCoV-OC43 spike peptides, sampled before COVID-19 vaccination. These TCRs come from a human donor who received a COVID-19 vaccine. The CDR3 runs from the conserved cysteine through the conserved F or W. A D gene is named only where the DNA matches it firmly. The size of a clone is reported for some rows only, either as once, few or many, or as a class for expanded clones.

j_gene | d_gene | v_gene | abundance | CDR3nt | CDR3aa
TRBJ1-1 | . | TRBV4-1 | . | TGCGCCAGCAGGGGGGCAACGGTAAACACTGAAGCTTTCTTT | CASRGATVNTEAFF
TRBJ1-2 | TRBD1 | TRBV2 | . | TGTGCCAGCAGCCCTGACGGACAGGGCTATGGCTACACCTTC | CASSPDGQGYGYTF
TRBJ2-2 | . | TRBV24-1 | . | TGTGCCACCAGTGATCCTATGAAGGGGAGCACCGGGGAGCTGTTTTTT | CATSDPMKGSTGELFF
TRBJ2-5 | . | TRBV5-4 | few | TGTGCCAGCAGCTCCCAGAAGGATAAGGAGACCCAGTACTTC | CASSSQKDKETQYF
TRBJ1-1 | . | TRBV19 | . | TGTGCCAGTTCACCCCAATATGCTGAAGCTTTCTTT | CASSPQYAEAFF
TRBJ1-4 | TRBD1 | TRBV3-1/TRBV3-2 | . | TGTGCCAGCAGCTCACCGGGACAGGAGATAGGGTATGAAAAACTGTTTTTT | CASSSPGQEIGYEKLFF
TRBJ1-2 | . | TRBV11-2 | few | TGTGCCAGCAGCTTAGATCCATGGGCCGGCTATGGCTACACCTTC | CASSLDPWAGYGYTF
TRBJ2-3 | . | TRBV6-2/TRBV6-3 | . | TGTGCCAGCAGTCGGCCGGACAGCCTACGTTTCACAGATACGCAGTATTTT | CASSRPDSLRFTDTQYF
TRBJ1-1 | . | TRBV7-2 | . | TGTGCCAGCAGCTTAGATAGGCAGGGTATGTCAGCTTTCTTT | CASSLDRQGMSAFF
TRBJ2-2 | TRBD1 | TRBV5-1 | . | TGCGCCAGCAGCTCACAGGGGTACACCGGGGAGCTGTTTTTT | CASSSQGYTGELFF